The clone carrying this T cell receptor (beta chain) came up many times. This specimen belongs to a study of identical twins. CDR3 size: 14 residues. V gave up 1 base and J gave up 14 bases; unmatched junction bases: 9. The germline V gene encodes CDR1 SEHNR and CDR2 FQNEAQ (reference sequence). MiXCR, run by TCRdb on the 5' RACE reads, gives a single entry per CDR3 protein. In the table there are about 150,000 distinct CDR3 sequences, roughly 3.2% of which are singletons. The chain combines TRBV7-9 with TRBJ2-1; 9 bases fit TRBD1. Sequences were obtained from memory T cells sorted from blood. The sequence came from a young man in good health. The CDR3 sequence: CASSLGGPGQGEFF. The CDR3 DNA reads TGTGCCAGCAGCTTAGGCGGTCCGGGACAGGGTGAGTTCTTC.